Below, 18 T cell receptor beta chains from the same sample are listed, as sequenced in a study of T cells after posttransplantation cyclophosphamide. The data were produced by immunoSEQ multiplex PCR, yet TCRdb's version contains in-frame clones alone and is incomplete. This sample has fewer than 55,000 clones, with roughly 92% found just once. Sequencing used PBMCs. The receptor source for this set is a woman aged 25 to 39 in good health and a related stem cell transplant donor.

The CDR3 coding sequence is TGTGCCAGCAGCTTAGTGACAGGGGGCGCAGGCACTGAAGCTTTCTTT. Its protein product is CASSLVTGGAGTEAFF. The chain has TRBV7-6 and TRBJ1-1; the match to TRBD1 covers 10 bases. With 1 base clipped from V and 4 bases from J, the junction kept 6 bases outside the gene matches. The CDR3 consists of 16 residues. The germline V gene encodes CDR1 SGHVS and CDR2 FNYEAQ.

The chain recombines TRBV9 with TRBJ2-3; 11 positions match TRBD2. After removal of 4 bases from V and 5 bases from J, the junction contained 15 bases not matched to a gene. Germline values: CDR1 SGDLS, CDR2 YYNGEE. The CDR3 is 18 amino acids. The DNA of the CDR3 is TGTGCCAGCAGCCCCCCTGGAATAGCGGGGGGGATAAGAGATACGCAGTATTTT. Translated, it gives CASSPPGIAGGIRDTQYF.

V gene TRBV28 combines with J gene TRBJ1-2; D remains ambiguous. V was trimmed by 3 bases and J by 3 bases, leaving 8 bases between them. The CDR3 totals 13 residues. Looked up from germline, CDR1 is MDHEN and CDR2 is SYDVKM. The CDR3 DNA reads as TGTGCCAGCAGTTTGGGGAGCTACTATGGCTACACCTTC. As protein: CASSLGSYYGYTF.

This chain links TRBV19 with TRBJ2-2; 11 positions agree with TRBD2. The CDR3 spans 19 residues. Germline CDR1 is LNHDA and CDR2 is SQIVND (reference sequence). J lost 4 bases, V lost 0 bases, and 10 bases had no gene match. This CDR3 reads CASSIDRPTSGGSTGELFF. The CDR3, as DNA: TGTGCCAGTAGTATAGATCGCCCTACTAGCGGGGGCTCCACCGGGGAGCTGTTTTTT.

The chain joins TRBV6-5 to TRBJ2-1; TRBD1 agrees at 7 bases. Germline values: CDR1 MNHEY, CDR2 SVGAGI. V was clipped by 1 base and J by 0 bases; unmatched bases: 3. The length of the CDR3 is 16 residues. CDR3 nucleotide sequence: TGTGCCAGCAGTTACTTGGACAGGAGCTCCTACAATGAGCAGTTCTTC. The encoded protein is CASSYLDRSSYNEQFF.

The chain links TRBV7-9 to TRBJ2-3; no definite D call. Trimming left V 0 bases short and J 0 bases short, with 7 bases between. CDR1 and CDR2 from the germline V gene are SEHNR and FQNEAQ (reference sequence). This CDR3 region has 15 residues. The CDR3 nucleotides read TGTGCCAGCAGCTTAGCAACCAGAAGCACAGATACGCAGTATTTT. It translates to CASSLATRSTDTQYF.

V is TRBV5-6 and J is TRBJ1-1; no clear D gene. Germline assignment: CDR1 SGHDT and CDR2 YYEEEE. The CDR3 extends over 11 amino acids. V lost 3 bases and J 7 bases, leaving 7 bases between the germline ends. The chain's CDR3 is CASSSQLEAFF. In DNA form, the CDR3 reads TGTGCCAGCAGCTCACAGCTTGAAGCTTTCTTT.

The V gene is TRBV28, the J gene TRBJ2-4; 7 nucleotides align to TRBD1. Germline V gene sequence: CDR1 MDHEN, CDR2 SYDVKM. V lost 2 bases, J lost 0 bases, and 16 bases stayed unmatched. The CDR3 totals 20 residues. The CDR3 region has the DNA TGTGCCAGCAGTTTAGTCCCTCAGGACAGGTATCGGGGAGCCAAAAACATTCAGTACTTC. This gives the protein CASSLVPQDRYRGAKNIQYF.

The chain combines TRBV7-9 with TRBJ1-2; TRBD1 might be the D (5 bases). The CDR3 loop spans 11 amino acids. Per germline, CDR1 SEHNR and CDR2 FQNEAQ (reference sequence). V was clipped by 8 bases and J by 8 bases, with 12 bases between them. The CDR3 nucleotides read TGTGCCAGCGCCTTGGGGCCGGGCTACACCTTC. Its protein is CASALGPGYTF.

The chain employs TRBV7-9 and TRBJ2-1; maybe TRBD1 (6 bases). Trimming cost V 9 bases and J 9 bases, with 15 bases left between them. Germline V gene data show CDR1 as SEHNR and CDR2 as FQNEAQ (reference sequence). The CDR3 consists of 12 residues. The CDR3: CASLWGQGEQFF. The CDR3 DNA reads TGTGCCAGTTTATGGGGGCAGGGTGAGCAGTTCTTC.

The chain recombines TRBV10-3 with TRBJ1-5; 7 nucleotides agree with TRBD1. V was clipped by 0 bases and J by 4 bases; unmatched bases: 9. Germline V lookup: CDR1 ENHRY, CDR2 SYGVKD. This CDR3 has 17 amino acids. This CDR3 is CAISESRGTVRNQPQHF. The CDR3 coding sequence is TGTGCCATCAGTGAGTCGAGAGGGACAGTGAGAAATCAGCCCCAGCATTTT.

The CDR3, as DNA: TGTGCCAGCAGCCCAGGGGGCTTCTACGAGCAGTACTTC. Translation gives CASSPGGFYEQYF. The chain employs TRBV7-6 and TRBJ2-7; 8 bases agree with TRBD1. CDR1 and CDR2 from the germline V gene are SGHVS and FNYEAQ. The CDR3 loop spans 13 amino acids. The J segment lost 3 bases and the V segment lost 5 bases, leaving 3 bases of the junction unmatched. The full variable domain, with the rest looked up from reference TRBV7-6 and TRBJ2-7, is GAGVSQSPRYKVTKRGQDVALRCDPISGHVSLYWYRQALGQGPEFLTYFNYEAQQDKSGLPNDRFSAERPEGSISTLTIQRTEQRDSAMYRCASSPGGFYEQYFGPGTRLTVT.

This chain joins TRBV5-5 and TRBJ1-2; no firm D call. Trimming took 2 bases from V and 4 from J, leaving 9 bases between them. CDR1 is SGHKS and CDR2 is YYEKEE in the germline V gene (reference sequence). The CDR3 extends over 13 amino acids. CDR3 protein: CASSFTVSYGYTF. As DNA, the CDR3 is TGTGCCAGCAGCTTCACAGTCTCCTATGGCTACACCTTC.

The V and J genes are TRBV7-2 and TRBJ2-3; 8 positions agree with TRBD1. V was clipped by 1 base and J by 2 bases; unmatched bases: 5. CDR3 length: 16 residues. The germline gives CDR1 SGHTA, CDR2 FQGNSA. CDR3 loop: CASSLGWDRFTDTQYF. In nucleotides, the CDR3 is TGTGCCAGCAGCTTAGGCTGGGACAGGTTCACAGATACGCAGTATTTT.

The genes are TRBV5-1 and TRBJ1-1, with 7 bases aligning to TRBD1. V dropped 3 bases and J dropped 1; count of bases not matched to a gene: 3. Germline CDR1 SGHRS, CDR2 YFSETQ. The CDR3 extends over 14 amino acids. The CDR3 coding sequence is TGCGCCAGCAGCTGGAGGACAGGGAACACTGAAGCTTTCTTT. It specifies CASSWRTGNTEAFF.

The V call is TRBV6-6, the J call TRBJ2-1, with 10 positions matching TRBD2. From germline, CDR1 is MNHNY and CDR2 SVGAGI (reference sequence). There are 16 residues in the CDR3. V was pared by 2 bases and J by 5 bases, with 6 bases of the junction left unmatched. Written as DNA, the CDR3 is TGTGCCAGCAGTTACAAACTAGCGGGGCCCAACAATGAGCAGTTCTTC. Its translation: CASSYKLAGPNNEQFF.

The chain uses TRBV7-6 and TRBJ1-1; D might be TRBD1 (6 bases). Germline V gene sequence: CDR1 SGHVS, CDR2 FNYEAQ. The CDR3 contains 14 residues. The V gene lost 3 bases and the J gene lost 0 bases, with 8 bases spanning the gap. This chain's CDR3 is CASSLGDMNTEAFF. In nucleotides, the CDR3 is TGTGCCAGCAGCTTGGGGGACATGAACACTGAAGCTTTCTTT.

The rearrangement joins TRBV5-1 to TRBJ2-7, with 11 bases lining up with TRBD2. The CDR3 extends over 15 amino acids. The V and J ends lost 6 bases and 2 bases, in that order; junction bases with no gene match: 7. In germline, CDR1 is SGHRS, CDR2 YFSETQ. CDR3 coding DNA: TGCGCCAGCACCAAACTAGCGGGGGCAACCTACGAGCAGTACTTC. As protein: CASTKLAGATYEQYF.